The sample holds a few counts of the clone carrying this TCR beta chain. Its antigen is currently unknown. The sample comes from a study of blood T cells in healthy people across ages. Whole-study findings and limits: Correlation between TCR beta diversity and naive T cell percentage was strong. The study regarded diversity estimates from one million T cells as underestimates.

V lost 5 bases, J lost 5 bases, and 8 bases stayed unmatched. Germline CDR1 and CDR2: DFQATT and SNEGSKA (reference sequence). CDR3 length equals 16 residues. The use of a sample-barcoded 5' primer and a J-beta primer mix characterized a second PCR of roughly 6 to 11 cycles. One entry per CDR3 protein, called by TCRdb with MiXCR from the 5' RACE reads. The sample consists of a few hundred thousand distinct CDR3 sequences, about 29% of them appearing once. This sample also appeared in a second study, on T cells of mothers and their children. That paper notes: Using approximately 1.5 ug per 15 ul, all extracted RNA underwent cDNA synthesis. With the M1S primer of the second PCR, sample barcodes and 2-4 random nucleotides were added.

The sample consisted of blood. V gene TRBV20-1 combines with J gene TRBJ2-5, with TRBD2 matching over 16 bases. This clonotype was sampled from a boy aged 2 to 10 in good health. CDR3 residues: CSALGTSGGADETQYF. CDR3 sequence (DNA): TGCAGTGCTCTCGGGACTAGCGGGGGGGCCGATGAGACCCAGTACTTC.